This TCR beta chain is from a study of blood T cell repertoires in COVID-19. The protocol was immunoSEQ multiplex PCR, while the TCRdb copy is restricted to in-frame clones and leaves out a portion. The table records 200,000 or so clones, 80% to 90% of them present only once. This TCR came from a man between 40 and 49 years old who had recovered from COVID-19. The sequenced sample was peripheral blood.

The chain's CDR3 is CASSLQVSTPPETQYF. CDR3 nucleotide sequence: TGTGCCAGCAGCTTACAGGTTTCTACCCCCCCAGAGACCCAGTACTTC. This chain joins TRBV7-2 and TRBJ2-5; D is undetermined. CDR1 and CDR2 from the germline V gene are SGHTA and FQGNSA. The CDR3 totals 16 residues. Trimming cost V 2 bases and J 4 bases, with 17 bases left between them.